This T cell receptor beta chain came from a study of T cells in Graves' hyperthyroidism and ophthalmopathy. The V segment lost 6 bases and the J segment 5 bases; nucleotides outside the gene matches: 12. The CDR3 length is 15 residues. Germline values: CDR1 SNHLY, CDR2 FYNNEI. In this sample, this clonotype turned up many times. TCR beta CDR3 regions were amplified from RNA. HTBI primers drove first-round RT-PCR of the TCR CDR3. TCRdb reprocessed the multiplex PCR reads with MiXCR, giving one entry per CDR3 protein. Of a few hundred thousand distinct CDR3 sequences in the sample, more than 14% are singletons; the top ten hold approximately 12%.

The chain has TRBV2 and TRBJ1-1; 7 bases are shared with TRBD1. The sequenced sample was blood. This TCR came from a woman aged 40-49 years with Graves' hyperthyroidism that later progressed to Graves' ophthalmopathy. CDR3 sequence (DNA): TGTGCCAGCAGGCAAGAGACAGGGTATAGAACTGAAGCTTTCTTT. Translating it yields CASRQETGYRTEAFF.